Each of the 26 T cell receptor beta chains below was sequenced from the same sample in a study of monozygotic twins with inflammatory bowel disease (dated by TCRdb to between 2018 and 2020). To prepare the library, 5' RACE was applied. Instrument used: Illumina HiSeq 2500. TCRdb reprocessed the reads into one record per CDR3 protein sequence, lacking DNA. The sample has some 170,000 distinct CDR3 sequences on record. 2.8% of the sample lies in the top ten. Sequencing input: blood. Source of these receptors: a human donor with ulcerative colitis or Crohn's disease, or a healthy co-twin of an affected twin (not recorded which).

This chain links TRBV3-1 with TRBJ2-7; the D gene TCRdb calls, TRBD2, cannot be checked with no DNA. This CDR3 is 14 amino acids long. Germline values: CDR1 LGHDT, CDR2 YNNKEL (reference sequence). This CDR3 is CASRSRREGYEQYF.

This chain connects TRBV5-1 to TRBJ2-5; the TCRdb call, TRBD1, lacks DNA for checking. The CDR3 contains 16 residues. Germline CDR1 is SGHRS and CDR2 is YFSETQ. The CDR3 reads CASSLAGSGVQETQYF.

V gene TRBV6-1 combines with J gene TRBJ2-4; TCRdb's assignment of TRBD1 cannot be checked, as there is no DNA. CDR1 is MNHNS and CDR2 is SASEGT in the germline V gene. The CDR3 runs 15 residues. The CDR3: CASRPDGGRGNIQYF.

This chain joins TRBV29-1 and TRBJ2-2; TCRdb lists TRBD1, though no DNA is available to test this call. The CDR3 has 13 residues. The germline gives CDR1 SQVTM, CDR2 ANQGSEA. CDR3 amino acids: CSAGQTNTGELFF.

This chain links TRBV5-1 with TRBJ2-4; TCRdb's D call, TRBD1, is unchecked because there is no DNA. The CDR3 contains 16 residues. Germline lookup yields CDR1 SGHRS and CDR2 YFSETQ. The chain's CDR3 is CASSHGQGAGKNIQYF.

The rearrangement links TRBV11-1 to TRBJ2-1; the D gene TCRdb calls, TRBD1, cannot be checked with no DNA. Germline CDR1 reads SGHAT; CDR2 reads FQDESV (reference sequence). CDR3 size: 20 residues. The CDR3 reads CASSPLLGASGNRGYNEQFF.

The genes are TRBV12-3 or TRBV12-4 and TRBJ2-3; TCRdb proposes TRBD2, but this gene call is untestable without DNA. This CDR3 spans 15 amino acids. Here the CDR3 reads CASSYQAGASDTQYF.

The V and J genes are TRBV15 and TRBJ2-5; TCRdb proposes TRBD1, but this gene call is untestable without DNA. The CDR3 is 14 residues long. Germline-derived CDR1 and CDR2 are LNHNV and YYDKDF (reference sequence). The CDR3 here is CATSGDRGRRTQYF.

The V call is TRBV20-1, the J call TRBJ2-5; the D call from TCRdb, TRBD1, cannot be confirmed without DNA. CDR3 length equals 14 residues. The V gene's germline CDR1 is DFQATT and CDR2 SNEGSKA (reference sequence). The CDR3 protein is CSARARRAQETQYF.

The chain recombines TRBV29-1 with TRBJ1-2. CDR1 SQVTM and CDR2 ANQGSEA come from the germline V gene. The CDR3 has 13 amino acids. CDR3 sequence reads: CSVYEPTNYGYTF.

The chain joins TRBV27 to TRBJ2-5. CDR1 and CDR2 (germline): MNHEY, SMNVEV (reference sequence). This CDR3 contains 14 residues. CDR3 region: CASSQRKGIQTQYF.

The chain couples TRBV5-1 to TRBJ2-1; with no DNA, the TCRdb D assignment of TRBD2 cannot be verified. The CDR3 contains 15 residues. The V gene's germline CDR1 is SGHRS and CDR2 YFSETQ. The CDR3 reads CASTLVGLAGDEQFF.

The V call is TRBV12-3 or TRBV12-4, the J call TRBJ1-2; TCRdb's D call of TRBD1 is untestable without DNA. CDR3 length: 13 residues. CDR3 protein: CASSRTGGYGYTF.

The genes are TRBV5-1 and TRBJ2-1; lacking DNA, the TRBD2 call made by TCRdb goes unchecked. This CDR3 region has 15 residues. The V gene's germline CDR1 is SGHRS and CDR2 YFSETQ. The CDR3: CASSSTSDSYNEQFF.

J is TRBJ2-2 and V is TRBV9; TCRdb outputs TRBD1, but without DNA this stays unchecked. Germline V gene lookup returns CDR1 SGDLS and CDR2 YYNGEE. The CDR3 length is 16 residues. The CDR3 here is CASSVEQGRSTGELFF.

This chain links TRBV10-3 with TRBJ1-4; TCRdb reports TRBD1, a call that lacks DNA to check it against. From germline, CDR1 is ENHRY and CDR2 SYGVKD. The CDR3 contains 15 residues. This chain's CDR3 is CAISESQGAKEKLFF.

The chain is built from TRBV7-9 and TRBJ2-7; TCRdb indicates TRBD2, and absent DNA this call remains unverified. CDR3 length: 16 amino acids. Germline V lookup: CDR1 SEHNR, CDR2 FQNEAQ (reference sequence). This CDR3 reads CASSSLAGYSSYEQYF. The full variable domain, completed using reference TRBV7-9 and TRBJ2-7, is DTGVSQNPRHKITKRGQNVTFRCDPISEHNRLYWYRQTLGQGPEFLTYFQNEAQLEKSRLLSDRFSAERPKGSFSTLEIQRTEQGDSAMYLCASSSLAGYSSYEQYFGPGTRLTVT.

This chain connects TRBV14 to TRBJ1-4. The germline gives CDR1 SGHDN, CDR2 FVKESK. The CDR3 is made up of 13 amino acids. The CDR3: CASSQGIWRKLFF.

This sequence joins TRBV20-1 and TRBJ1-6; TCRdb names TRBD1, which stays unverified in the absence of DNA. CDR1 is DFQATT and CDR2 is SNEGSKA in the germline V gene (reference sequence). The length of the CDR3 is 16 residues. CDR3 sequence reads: CSARNSGTASNSPLHF.

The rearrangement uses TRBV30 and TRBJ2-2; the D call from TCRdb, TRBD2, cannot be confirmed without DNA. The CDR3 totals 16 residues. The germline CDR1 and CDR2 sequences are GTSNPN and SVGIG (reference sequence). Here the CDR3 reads CAWSVLAGINTGELFF.

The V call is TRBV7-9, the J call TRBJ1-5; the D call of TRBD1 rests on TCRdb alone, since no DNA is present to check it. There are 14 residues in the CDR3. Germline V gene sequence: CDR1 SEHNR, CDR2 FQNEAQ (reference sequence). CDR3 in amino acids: CASSFYRGYQPQHF.

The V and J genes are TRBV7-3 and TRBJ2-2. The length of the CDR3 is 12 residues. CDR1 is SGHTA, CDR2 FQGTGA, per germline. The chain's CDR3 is CASSQYGGELFF.

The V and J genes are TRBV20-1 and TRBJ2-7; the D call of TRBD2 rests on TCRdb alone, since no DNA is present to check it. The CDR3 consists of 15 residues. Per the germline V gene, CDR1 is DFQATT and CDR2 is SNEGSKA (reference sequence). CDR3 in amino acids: CSARDLGVLSYEQYF.

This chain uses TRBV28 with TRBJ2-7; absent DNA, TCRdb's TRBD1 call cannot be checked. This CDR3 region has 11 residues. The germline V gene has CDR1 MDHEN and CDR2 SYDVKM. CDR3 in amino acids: CASSSGVEQYF.

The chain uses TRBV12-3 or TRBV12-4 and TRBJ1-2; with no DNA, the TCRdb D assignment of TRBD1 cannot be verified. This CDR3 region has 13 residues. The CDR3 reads CASSVRVNYGYTF.

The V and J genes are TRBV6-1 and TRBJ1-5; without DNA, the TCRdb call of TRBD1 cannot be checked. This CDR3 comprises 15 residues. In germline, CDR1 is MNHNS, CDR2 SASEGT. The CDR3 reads CASSTRTGGREPQHF.